These 25 T cell receptor beta chains were sequenced from one sample in a study of blood T cell repertoires in COVID-19. Some clones are missing from TCRdb's copy, which holds only in-frame ones; the method was immunoSEQ multiplex PCR. This table has over 200,000 clones, 70% to 85% appearing once. Material for sequencing was PBMCs or T cells enriched from blood (not recorded which). These receptors were obtained from a man between 35 and 55 years old who had recovered from COVID-19.

This sequence joins TRBV19 and TRBJ1-5; D uncertain. Germline V gene sequence: CDR1 LNHDA, CDR2 SQIVND (reference sequence). This CDR3 region has 19 residues. The V gene lost 6 bases and the J gene lost 0 bases, with 24 bases spanning the gap. This CDR3 reads CASSRGSKLSGYSNQPQHF. CDR3 DNA sequence: TGTGCCAGTAGCCGAGGGAGTAAGCTCAGCGGCTATAGCAATCAGCCCCAGCATTTT.

The chain couples TRBV7-6 to TRBJ2-2; 8 nucleotides agree with TRBD1. CDR1 SGHVS and CDR2 FNYEAQ come from the germline V gene. V was clipped by 1 base and J by 1 base; unmatched bases: 2. This CDR3 has 16 amino acids. This CDR3 reads CASSLGGTGNTGELFF. CDR3 sequence (DNA): TGTGCCAGCAGCTTAGGTGGGACAGGGAACACCGGGGAGCTGTTTTTT.

J is TRBJ1-2 and V is TRBV30, with D perhaps TRBD1 (6 bases). The germline V and J ends were trimmed by 3 bases and 5 bases, with 10 bases remaining between them. The V gene's germline CDR1 is GTSNPN and CDR2 SVGIG (reference sequence). This CDR3 region has 12 residues. In DNA form, the CDR3 reads TGTGCCTGGAGGTACAGGGAGTATGGCTACACCTTC. Protein product: CAWRYREYGYTF.

This rearrangement joins TRBV20-1 to TRBJ2-1, with 11 bases lining up with TRBD2. The V and J ends lost 3 bases and 0 bases, in that order; junction bases with no gene match: 10. The CDR3 has 18 residues. The germline V gene encodes CDR1 DFQATT and CDR2 SNEGSKA (reference sequence). The CDR3 coding sequence is TGCAGTGCTAGTTCTGCAGGGACTAGCGGAACCTCCTACAATGAGCAGTTCTTC. Its translation is CSASSAGTSGTSYNEQFF.

The V and J genes are TRBV28 and TRBJ1-1; no firm D call. Germline lookup yields CDR1 MDHEN and CDR2 SYDVKM. V was shortened by 9 bases and J by 4 bases, with 12 bases between the two germline ends. The CDR3 is made up of 12 amino acids. The DNA for the CDR3 is TGTGCCAGTTTCACATCCAGCACTGAAGCTTTCTTT. As protein: CASFTSSTEAFF.

The chain employs TRBV27 and TRBJ2-7; maybe TRBD2 (6 bases). Trimming stripped 8 bases from V and 2 bases from J, with 16 bases between. The germline V gene has CDR1 MNHEY and CDR2 SMNVEV (reference sequence). The CDR3 extends over 14 amino acids. CDR3 amino acids: CASRPWDSTYEQYF. For the CDR3, the DNA is TGTGCCAGCCGTCCGTGGGACTCAACCTACGAGCAGTACTTC.

This clone has more than one count but fewer than ten. The V and J genes are TRBV19 and TRBJ1-1, with D possibly TRBD1 on 6 matching bases. This CDR3 is built from 14 residues. Trimming pared 6 bases from V and 2 bases from J, leaving 13 bases between. Germline CDR1 is LNHDA and CDR2 is SQIVND (reference sequence). The CDR3 sequence: CASRSSGENTEAFF. The CDR3 DNA reads as TGTGCCAGTAGGTCTTCAGGGGAAAACACTGAAGCTTTCTTT.

This chain links TRBV3-1 (or the pseudogene TRBV3-2) with TRBJ2-1; D is possibly TRBD2 (6 bases). Trimming took 4 bases from V and 10 from J, leaving 17 bases between them. Per the germline V gene, CDR1 is LGHDT and CDR2 is YNNKEL (reference sequence). The CDR3 is made up of 14 amino acids. This CDR3 is CASSPRDGSQEQFF. As DNA, the CDR3 is TGTGCCAGCAGCCCCAGGGACGGGAGTCAAGAGCAGTTCTTC.

This chain links TRBV14 with TRBJ2-7, with TRBD1 matching 7 bases. CDR3 length equals 15 residues. Germline CDR1 reads SGHDN; CDR2 reads FVKESK. With V trimmed by 2 bases and J by 4 bases, 8 bases remained unmatched. The CDR3 loop reads CASSQLPGQSYEQYF. The CDR3 region has the DNA TGTGCCAGCAGCCAATTACCGGGACAGAGTTACGAGCAGTACTTC.

This clone was recorded once. The V call is TRBV19, the J call TRBJ1-2, with 8 nucleotides matching TRBD1. Germline V gene lookup returns CDR1 LNHDA and CDR2 SQIVND (reference sequence). The CDR3 totals 17 residues. V dropped 2 bases and J dropped 4; count of bases not matched to a gene: 12. CDR3 amino acids: CASSILSRGRRTYGYTF. In nucleotides, the CDR3 is TGTGCCAGTAGTATACTGTCCAGGGGGCGCCGCACCTATGGCTACACCTTC.

The table lists this clone with a few counts. This chain connects TRBV5-1 to TRBJ1-1; D may be TRBD1 (5 bases). CDR1 and CDR2 from the germline V gene are SGHRS and YFSETQ. CDR3 size: 15 residues. V was pared by 7 bases and J by 3 bases, with 19 bases between. The CDR3 is CASFPRGLRDTEAFF. CDR3 DNA sequence: TGCGCCAGCTTTCCTCGGGGGTTGAGGGACACTGAAGCTTTCTTT.

This clone was recorded many times. The genes are TRBV30 and TRBJ2-7, with D tentatively TRBD1 (6 bases). The length of the CDR3 is 13 residues. Trimming removed 1 base from V and 0 bases from J, with 7 bases in between. Germline V gene sequence: CDR1 GTSNPN, CDR2 SVGIG (reference sequence). CDR3 sequence reads: CAWSGDNSYEQYF. CDR3 DNA sequence: TGTGCCTGGAGTGGGGACAACTCCTACGAGCAGTACTTC.

The chain recombines TRBV7-3 with TRBJ1-1; 8 bases are shared with TRBD1. The CDR3 runs to 15 residues. Looked up from germline, CDR1 is SGHTA and CDR2 is FQGTGA. The V gene end was trimmed by 0 bases and the J gene end by 5 bases; junction bases not matched to a gene: 5. The CDR3 DNA sequence: TGTGCCAGCAGCTTAACGACAGGGGTAAGGACTGAAGCTTTCTTT. Translation gives CASSLTTGVRTEAFF. Based on the CDR3 plus reference TRBV7-3 and TRBJ1-1, the full variable domain is GAGVSQTPSNKVTEKGKYVELRCDPISGHTALYWYRQSLGQGPEFLIYFQGTGAADDSGLPNDRFFAVRPEGSVSTLKIQRTERGDSAVYLCASSLTTGVRTEAFFGQGTRLTVV.

The chain recombines TRBV27 with TRBJ1-1; D unclear. V was trimmed by 7 bases and J by 1 base, leaving 10 bases between them. CDR1 MNHEY and CDR2 SMNVEV come from the germline V gene (reference sequence). This CDR3 spans 13 amino acids. The CDR3 loop reads CASITDWNTEAFF. The CDR3 nucleotides are TGTGCCAGCATTACTGACTGGAACACTGAAGCTTTCTTT.

The DNA of the CDR3 is TGCGCCAGCAGTGAGTTTGGCCCGCAGTATTTT. This gives the protein CASSEFGPQYF. This chain links TRBV10-2 with TRBJ2-3, with D hard to call. The germline V gene has CDR1 WSHSY and CDR2 SAAADI. Trimming took 1 base from V and 10 from J, leaving 6 bases between them. CDR3 size: 11 residues.

The rearrangement links TRBV20-1 to TRBJ2-1, with D maybe TRBD2 (6 bases). The CDR3 consists of 10 residues. The germline CDR1 and CDR2 sequences are DFQATT and SNEGSKA (reference sequence). CDR3 protein: CSGLYNEQFF. CDR3 sequence (DNA): TGCTCGGGACTCTACAATGAGCAGTTCTTC.

This chain uses TRBV25-1 with TRBJ2-7; D gene uncertain. The CDR3 extends over 12 amino acids. CDR1 MGHDK and CDR2 SYGVNS come from the germline V gene. The V and J ends lost 5 bases and 6 bases respectively, with 11 bases between them. CDR3 loop: CASSSFSSEQYF. For the CDR3, the DNA is TGTGCCAGCAGTTCGTTCAGTTCCGAGCAGTACTTC.

The chain joins TRBV7-9 to TRBJ1-1; maybe TRBD1 (5 bases). Germline V gene lookup returns CDR1 SEHNR and CDR2 FQNEAQ (reference sequence). The CDR3 covers 13 residues. V lost 1 base and J lost 11, with 14 bases in between. CDR3 amino acids: CASSLGRGEGAFF. The CDR3 coding sequence is TGTGCCAGCAGCTTAGGGCGGGGAGAGGGGGCTTTCTTT.

The V and J genes are TRBV6-4 and TRBJ1-2; no clear D. Germline V gene lookup returns CDR1 MRHNA and CDR2 SNTAGT. This CDR3 is 15 amino acids long. V shed 4 bases and J shed 6 bases, with 18 bases lying between them. CDR3 region: CASSAPHSLGNGYTF. In DNA, the CDR3 is TGTGCCAGCAGTGCACCCCACAGCCTCGGCAATGGCTACACCTTC.

This clone is a singleton in its sample. This chain joins TRBV4-2 and TRBJ1-4, with a weak D call TRBD1 (6 bases). The germline V and J ends were trimmed by 4 bases and 5 bases, with 17 bases remaining between them. The CDR3 has 16 amino acids. CDR1 and CDR2 from the germline V gene are LGHNA and YNFKEQ. CDR3 sequence reads: CASSLQAWDKNEKLFF. The CDR3 DNA reads as TGTGCCAGCAGCCTTCAGGCCTGGGACAAGAATGAAAAACTGTTTTTT.

V gene TRBV6-5 combines with J gene TRBJ2-1; D not certain. This CDR3 is 16 amino acids long. The germline V gene encodes CDR1 MNHEY and CDR2 SVGAGI. The V gene lost 3 bases and the J gene lost 6 bases, with 18 bases spanning the gap. The CDR3 reads CASSYTKPLFSNEQFF. The DNA for the CDR3 is TGTGCCAGCAGTTATACGAAGCCATTGTTTTCCAATGAGCAGTTCTTC.

The rearrangement joins TRBV11-2 to TRBJ1-6, with D tentatively TRBD1 (6 bases). The CDR3 loop spans 19 amino acids. CDR1 and CDR2 (germline): SGHAT, FQNNGV. The V end lost 3 bases, the J end lost 5 bases, and 23 bases lay between the germline ends. CDR3 sequence: CASSFLRGGRSHHNSPLHF. The CDR3 DNA reads TGTGCCAGCAGCTTTTTGCGGGGGGGCCGCTCACACCATAATTCACCCCTCCACTTT.

The chain carries TRBV2 and TRBJ1-6, with 8 bases identical to TRBD1. Germline V CDR1 and CDR2: SNHLY, FYNNEI. CDR3 length: 13 amino acids. Trimming took 7 bases from V and 10 from J; bases not matched to a gene: 6. Written as DNA, the CDR3 is TGTGCCAGCAAAGACAGGGGCCGGTCACCCCTCCACTTT. It codes for CASKDRGRSPLHF.

The V and J genes are TRBV6-5 and TRBJ2-1; 7 nucleotides align to TRBD2. Trimming took 6 bases from V and 0 from J; bases not matched to a gene: 5. Germline loops: CDR1 MNHEY, CDR2 SVGAGI. The CDR3 is made up of 15 amino acids. The CDR3 region has the DNA TGTGCCAGCAGGGGGGGGATGAGCTCCTACAATGAGCAGTTCTTC. This encodes CASRGGMSSYNEQFF.

The chain recombines TRBV3-1 (or the pseudogene TRBV3-2) with TRBJ2-1; tentative D call: TRBD1 (5 bases). This CDR3 region has 12 residues. Trimming shortened V by 0 bases and J by 14 bases, and 11 bases separated the two germline ends. The germline CDR1 and CDR2 sequences are LGHDT and YNNKEL (reference sequence). The CDR3 nucleotides read TGTGCCAGCAGCCAAGAGTCAGGGATGGAGTTCTTC. This gives the protein CASSQESGMEFF.